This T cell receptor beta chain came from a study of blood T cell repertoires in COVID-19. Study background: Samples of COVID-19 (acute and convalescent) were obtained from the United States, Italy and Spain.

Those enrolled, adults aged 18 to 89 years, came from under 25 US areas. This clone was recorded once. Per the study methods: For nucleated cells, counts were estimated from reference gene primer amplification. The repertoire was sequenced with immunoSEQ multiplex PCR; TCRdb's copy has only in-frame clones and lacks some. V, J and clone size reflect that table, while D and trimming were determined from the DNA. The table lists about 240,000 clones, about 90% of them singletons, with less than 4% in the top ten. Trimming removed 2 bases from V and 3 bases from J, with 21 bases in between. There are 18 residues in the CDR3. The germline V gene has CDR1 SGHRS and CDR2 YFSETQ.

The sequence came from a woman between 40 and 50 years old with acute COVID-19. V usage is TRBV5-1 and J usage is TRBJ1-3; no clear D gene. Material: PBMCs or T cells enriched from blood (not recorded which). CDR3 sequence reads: CASSLPAEGRPFGNTIYF. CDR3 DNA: TGCGCCAGCAGCTTACCAGCTGAGGGCAGGCCCTTTGGAAACACCATATATTTT.